The entry that follows covers one T cell receptor beta chain sequence. The antigen it recognizes is unknown. No base quality information exists; no much larger clone differs at one position. Whole blood was collected in K2EDTA tubes by collaborating institutions according to the institutions' own protocols. For TCRbeta analysis, collaborators shipped samples in one of three forms: frozen whole blood, isolated PBMCs, or DNA extracted from either of those sample types. These data come from a study of blood T cell repertoires in COVID-19 (TCRdb year 2020). For context, the study as a whole: The collaborator samples originated in the United States, Italy and Spain and spanned the acute and convalescent phases of COVID-19. The repertoires were made available in a free public database intended to serve as a resource for research on the immune response to SARS-CoV-2. The samples were drawn from two sources: the first 160 participants of the ongoing ImmuneRACE study, and 950 to 1,500 subjects contributed by 6 global collaborators. Subjects who had been exposed to COVID-19, were actively infected with it, or had recovered from it provided the deeply sampled blood TCRbeta repertoires that made up the dataset. HLA class I and class II types, where available, came from metadata supplied by the sample provider rather than from assay-based typing. The material from the prospective study consisted of cDNA or gDNA derived from T cells, B-cell-depleted T cells, or PBMCs. Nearly every sample came with metadata listing a de-identified subject ID, COVID-19 status, age in years and sex.

TCRbeta CDR3 regions were amplified from genomic DNA using the immunoSEQ Assay, a bias-controlled multiplex PCR. Per the authors' processing: The number of nucleated cells in each sample was estimated by amplification of reference gene primers within the assay. To quantify the absolute abundance of each unique TCRbeta CDR3 rearrangement, sequence reads were collapsed and filtered. For each sample, productive Simpson clonality was calculated as the square root of Simpson's diversity index across productive rearrangements. TCRdb took this table from immuneACCESS and kept in-frame rearrangements with V and J called. Such tables lack part of the clones; where checked against another copy, unresolved V genes explain under half of the gap, and the rest is unexplained. Clonal size and the V and J genes are those of that table, whereas D and trimming came from the DNA. This sample gives 150,000 to 200,000 clones in total; 80% to 90% of them show up just once. 0.7% to 0.85% of the sample comes from the top ten.

The paper's findings and limits, for the study overall: The quantity of clinical and demographic metadata differed by source and by participant and was supplied without curation.

Sequences were obtained from peripheral blood. The receptor was isolated from a woman in her seventies with acute or convalescent COVID-19.

The CDR3 has the sequence CASSYSWTDKGEAFF. The sequenced DNA: TGTGCCAGCAGTTACTCCTGGACTGATAAGGGTGAAGCTTTCTTT. The sequence is built from TRBV6-2 or TRBV6-3 and TRBJ1-1; a confident D gene designation cannot be given. Between the V and J ends, shortened by 0 bases and 7 bases respectively, the junction contains 15 bases. Reading from cysteine to phenylalanine, the CDR3 counts 15 amino acids. Kept here is only the CDR3 DNA, which spans 45 bases and is read in frame from base 1. The germline V gene encodes CDR1 MNHEY and CDR2 SVGEGT.